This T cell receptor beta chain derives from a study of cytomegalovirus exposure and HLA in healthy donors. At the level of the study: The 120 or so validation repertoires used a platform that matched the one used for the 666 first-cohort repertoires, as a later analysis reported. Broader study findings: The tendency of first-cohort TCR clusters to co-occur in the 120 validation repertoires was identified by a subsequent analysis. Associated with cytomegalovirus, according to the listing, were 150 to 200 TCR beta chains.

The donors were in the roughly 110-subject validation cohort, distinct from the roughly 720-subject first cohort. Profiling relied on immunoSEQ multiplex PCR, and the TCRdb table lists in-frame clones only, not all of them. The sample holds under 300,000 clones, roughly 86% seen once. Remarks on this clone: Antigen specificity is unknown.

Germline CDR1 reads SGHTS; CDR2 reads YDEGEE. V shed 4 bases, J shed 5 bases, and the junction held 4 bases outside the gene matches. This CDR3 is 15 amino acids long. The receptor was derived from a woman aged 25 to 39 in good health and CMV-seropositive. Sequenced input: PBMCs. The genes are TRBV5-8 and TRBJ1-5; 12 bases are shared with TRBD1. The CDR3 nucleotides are TGTGCCAGCAGCCGGGACAGGGGGCATGATCAGCCCCAGCATTTT. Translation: CASSRDRGHDQPQHF.